What follows is one T cell receptor (beta chain) and its context. This record belongs to a study of CDR3 diversity in severe acne. MiXCR, applied by TCRdb to the PCR reads, yields one record per CDR3 protein. The sample records 85,000 to 120,000 distinct CDR3 sequences, roughly half being singletons. V dropped 5 bases and J dropped 4; count of bases not matched to a gene: 18. Germline V lookup: CDR1 MDHEN, CDR2 SYDVKM. The CDR3 totals 18 residues. Material for sequencing was blood. This sequence originates from a male donor with acne. V usage is TRBV28 and J usage is TRBJ2-7; TRBD2 agrees at 9 bases. The CDR3 bases are TGTGCCAGCAGTCCCGGTGGTAGCGGGAGTATAGTTACGTACGAGCAGTACTTC. Protein: CASSPGGSGSIVTYEQYF.